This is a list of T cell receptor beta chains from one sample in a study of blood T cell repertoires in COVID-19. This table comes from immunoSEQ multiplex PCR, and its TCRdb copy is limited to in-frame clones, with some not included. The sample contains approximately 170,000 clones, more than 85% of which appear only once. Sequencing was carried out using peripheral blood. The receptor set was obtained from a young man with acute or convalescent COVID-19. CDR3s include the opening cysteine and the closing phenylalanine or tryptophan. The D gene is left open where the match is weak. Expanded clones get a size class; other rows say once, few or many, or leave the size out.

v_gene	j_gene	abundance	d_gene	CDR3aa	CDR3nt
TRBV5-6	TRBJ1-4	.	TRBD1	CASTLEGQGAGEKLFF	TGTGCCAGCACCCTCGAGGGACAGGGGGCAGGGGAAAAACTGTTTTTT
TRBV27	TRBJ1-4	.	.	CASRDYEKLFF	TGTGCCAGCAGGGACTATGAAAAACTGTTTTTT
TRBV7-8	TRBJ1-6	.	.	CASSLALSGNSPLHF	TGTGCCAGCAGCTTAGCGCTGTCAGGGAATTCACCCCTCCACTTT
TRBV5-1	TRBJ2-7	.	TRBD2	CASRGSGEQYF	TGCGCCAGTCGCGGGAGCGGCGAGCAGTACTTC
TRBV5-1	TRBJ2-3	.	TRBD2	CASSFLAGTSTDTQYF	TGCGCCAGCAGCTTCCTAGCGGGGACCAGCACAGATACGCAGTATTTT
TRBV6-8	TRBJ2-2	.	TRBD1	CASTDRRRGRDPKKGELFF	TGTGCCAGCACCGACCGCCGCAGGGGGCGCGACCCCAAAAAAGGGGAGCTGTTTTTT
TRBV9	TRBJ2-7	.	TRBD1	CASSVGQGDEQYF	TGTGCCAGCAGCGTAGGTCAGGGGGACGAGCAGTACTTC
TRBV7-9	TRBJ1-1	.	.	CASSLTGQIFEAFF	TGTGCCAGCAGCTTAACTGGACAGATCTTTGAAGCTTTCTTT
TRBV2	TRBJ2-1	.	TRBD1	CASRDRSYNEQFF	TGTGCCAGCAGGGACAGGTCCTACAATGAGCAGTTCTTC
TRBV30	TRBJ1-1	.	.	CAWSPKWARNTEAFF	TGTGCCTGGAGTCCCAAATGGGCAAGGAACACTGAAGCTTTCTTT
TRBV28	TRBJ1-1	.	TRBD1	CATSRQGTEAFF	TGTGCCACATCGAGACAGGGGACTGAAGCTTTCTTT
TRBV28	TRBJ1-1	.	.	CASSPLHGKGAEAFF	TGTGCCAGCAGCCCTCTACATGGGAAGGGGGCTGAAGCTTTCTTT
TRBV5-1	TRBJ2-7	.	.	CASSFTGDEQYF	TGCGCCAGCAGCTTCACAGGAGACGAGCAGTACTTC
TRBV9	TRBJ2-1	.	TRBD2	CASSVGSGSYNEQFF	TGTGCCAGCAGCGTAGGTAGCGGGAGCTACAATGAGCAGTTCTTC
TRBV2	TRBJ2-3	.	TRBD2	CASSVSSGRANTQYF	TGTGCCAGCAGTGTGAGTAGCGGGAGGGCGAATACGCAGTATTTT
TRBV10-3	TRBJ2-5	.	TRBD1	CAISGVGQGKETQYF	TGTGCCATCAGTGGTGTGGGACAGGGAAAAGAGACCCAGTACTTC
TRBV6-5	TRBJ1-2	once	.	CASSRTGVGYTF	TGTGCCAGCAGTAGGACTGGGGTCGGCTACACCTTC